The rows below give T cell receptor beta chains drawn from one sample of a study of shared clonotypes between healthy human individuals. Sequencing used immunoSEQ multiplex PCR; TCRdb keeps in-frame clones, though not all of them. The sample yields 600,000 to 700,000 clones, 60% to 75% seen once. The material sequenced was memory CD4+ T cells sorted from blood. The receptors come from a woman in her thirties in good health. CDR3s include the opening cysteine and the closing phenylalanine or tryptophan.

>TRBJ1-5|TRBV15
CATSRDLFGMGEGQPQHF
>TRBJ2-5|TRBV27
CASSLTSGWETQYF
>TRBJ2-4|TRBV21-1
CARGRGPPRDIQYF
>TRBJ2-3|TRBV18
CASSPRVSDTQYF
>TRBJ1-1|TRBV29-1
CSVEANQGVNTEAFF
>TRBJ2-5|TRBV5-4
CASSSPSQETQYF
>TRBJ1-4|TRBV19
CAIFCGYEKLFF
>TRBJ2-5|TRBV2
CASGYRQETQYF
>TRBJ2-3|TRBV6-4
CASRVPGIGRVTDTQYF
>TRBJ2-7|TRBV14
CASSQAGTDTYEQYF
>TRBJ2-1|TRBV7-2
CASSLGGIGRAVEQFF
>TRBJ1-3|TRBV5-4
CASSLMGRAGNTIYF
>TRBJ1-1|TRBV7-3
CASSLVGSGTEAFF
>TRBJ1-2|TRBV11-2
CASSLGVGDGYTF
>TRBJ2-7|TRBV6-5
CASSYNGGHEQYF
>TRBJ2-3|TRBV5-1
CASSLAEGHTDTQYF
>TRBJ1-4|TRBV2
CASRGQLNEKLFF
>TRBJ2-3|TRBV9
CASSEARGDTQYF
>TRBJ2-3|TRBV25-1
CASSSAGGLSTDTQYF
>TRBJ1-1|TRBV2
CASSYRGTGGRSAEAFF
>TRBJ2-1|TRBV20-1
CSARRDFEQFF